This T cell receptor beta chain was identified in a study of blood T cells in healthy people across ages. Then a second PCR, running about 6 to 12 cycles, was carried out with a sample-barcoded 5' primer and a J-beta primer mix. TCRdb redid the calling of the 5' RACE reads with MiXCR, one entry per CDR3 protein. The sample consists of roughly 800,000 distinct CDR3 sequences, around a quarter of them appearing once. This clonotype has just a few counts. The CDR3 is 15 amino acids. With 3 bases clipped from V and 2 bases from J, the junction kept 3 bases outside the gene matches. Germline lookup yields CDR1 ENHRY and CDR2 SYGVKD. In addition, the sample was reused for a study of T cells of mothers and their children. That source notes: The whole RNA yield was converted to cDNA, roughly 1.5 ug per 15 ul. Sequencing got over 8.5 million TCR beta CDR3 reads from each mother and roughly 2.7 million from each child.

Sequenced input: blood. This chain joins TRBV10-3 and TRBJ2-5; TRBD2 aligns across 10 bases. The source of this sequence is a boy younger than 18 in good health. The CDR3 sequence: CAISDMTSGQETQYF. The DNA for the CDR3 is TGTGCCATCAGTGACATGACTAGCGGGCAAGAGACCCAGTACTTC.